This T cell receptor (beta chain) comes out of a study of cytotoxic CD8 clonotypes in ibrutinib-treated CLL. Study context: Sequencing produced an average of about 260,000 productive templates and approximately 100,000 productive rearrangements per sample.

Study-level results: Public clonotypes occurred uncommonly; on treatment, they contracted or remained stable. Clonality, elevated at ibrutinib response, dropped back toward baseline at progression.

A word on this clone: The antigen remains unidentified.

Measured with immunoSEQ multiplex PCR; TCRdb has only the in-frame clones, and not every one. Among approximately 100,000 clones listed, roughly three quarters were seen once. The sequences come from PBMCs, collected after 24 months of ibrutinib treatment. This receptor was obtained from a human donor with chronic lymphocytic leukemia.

The CDR3 is CAGTGGGGGYTF. CDR3 in DNA: TGTGCCGGTACAGGGGGCGGAGGTGGCTACACCTTC. This rearrangement joins TRBV28 to TRBJ1-2, with TRBD1 matching over 9 bases. The germline gives CDR1 MDHEN, CDR2 SYDVKM. V trimming: 11 bases; J trimming: 7 bases; junction bases outside the gene matches: 8. CDR3 size: 12 residues.